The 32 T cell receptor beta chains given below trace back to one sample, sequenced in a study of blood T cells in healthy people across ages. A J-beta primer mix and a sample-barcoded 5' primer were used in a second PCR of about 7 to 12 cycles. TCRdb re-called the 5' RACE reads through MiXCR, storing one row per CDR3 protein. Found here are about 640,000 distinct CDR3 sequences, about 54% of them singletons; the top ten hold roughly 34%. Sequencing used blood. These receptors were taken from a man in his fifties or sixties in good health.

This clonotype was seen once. CDR3 sequence reads: CASSCPGGSYEQYF. As DNA, the CDR3 is TGTGCCAGCAGTTGTCCCGGCGGCTCCTACGAGCAGTACTTC. The chain is built from TRBV6-9 and TRBJ2-7, with D unclear. CDR3 length equals 14 residues. V was clipped by 4 bases and J by 0 bases, with 10 bases between them. CDR1 and CDR2 (germline): MNHGY, SVAAGI.

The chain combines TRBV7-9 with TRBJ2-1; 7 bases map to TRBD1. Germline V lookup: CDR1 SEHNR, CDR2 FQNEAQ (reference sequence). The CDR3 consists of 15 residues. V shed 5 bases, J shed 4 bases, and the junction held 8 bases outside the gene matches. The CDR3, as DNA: TGTGCCAGCAGCCCTCGACAGGGCCTGTACAATGAGCAGTTCTTC. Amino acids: CASSPRQGLYNEQFF.

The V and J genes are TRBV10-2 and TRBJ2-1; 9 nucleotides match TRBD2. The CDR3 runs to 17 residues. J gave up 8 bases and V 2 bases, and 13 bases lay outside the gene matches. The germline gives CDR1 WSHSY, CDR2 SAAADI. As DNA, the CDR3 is TGCGCCAGCAGTGAGAGTCGATTGGTAGCGGGGGTAGATGAGCAGTTCTTC. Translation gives CASSESRLVAGVDEQFF.

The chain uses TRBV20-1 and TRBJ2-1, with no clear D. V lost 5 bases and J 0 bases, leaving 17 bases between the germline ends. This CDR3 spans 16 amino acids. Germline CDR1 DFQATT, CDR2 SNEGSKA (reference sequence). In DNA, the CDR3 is TGCAGTGCTGGCGGTGGGTTTTACAGCTCCTACAATGAGCAGTTCTTC. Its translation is CSAGGGFYSSYNEQFF.

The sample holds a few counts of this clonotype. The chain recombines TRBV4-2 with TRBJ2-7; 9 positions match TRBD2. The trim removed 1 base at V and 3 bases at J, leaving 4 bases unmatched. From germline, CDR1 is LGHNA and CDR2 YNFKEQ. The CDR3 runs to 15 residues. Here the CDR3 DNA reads TGTGCCAGCAGCCAAGGGAGCGGGGGGATCTACGAGCAGTACTTC. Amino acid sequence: CASSQGSGGIYEQYF.

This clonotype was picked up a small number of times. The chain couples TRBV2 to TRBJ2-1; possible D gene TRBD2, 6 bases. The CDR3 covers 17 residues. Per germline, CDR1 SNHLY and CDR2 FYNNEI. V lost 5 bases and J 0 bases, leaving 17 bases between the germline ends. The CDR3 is CASSPTRGDLSYNEQFF. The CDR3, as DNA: TGTGCCAGCAGTCCCACTCGCGGGGACCTCTCCTACAATGAGCAGTTCTTC. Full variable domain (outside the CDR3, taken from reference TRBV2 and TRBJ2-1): EPEVTQTPSHQVTQMGQEVILRCVPISNHLYFYWYRQILGQKVEFLVSFYNNEISEKSEIFDDQFSVERPDGSNFTLKIRSTKLEDSAMYFCASSPTRGDLSYNEQFFGPGTRLTVL.

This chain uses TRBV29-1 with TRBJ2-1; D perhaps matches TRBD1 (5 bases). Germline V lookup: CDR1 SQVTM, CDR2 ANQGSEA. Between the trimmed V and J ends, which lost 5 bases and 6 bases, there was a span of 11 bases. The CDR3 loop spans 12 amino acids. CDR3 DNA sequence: TGCAGCGTTTCCAGGGTCGGCAATGAGCAGTTCTTC. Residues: CSVSRVGNEQFF.

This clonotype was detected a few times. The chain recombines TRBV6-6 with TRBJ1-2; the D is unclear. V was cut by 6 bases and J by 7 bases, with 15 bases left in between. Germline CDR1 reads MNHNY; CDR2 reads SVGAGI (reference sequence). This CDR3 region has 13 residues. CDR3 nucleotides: TGTGCCAGCAGCCTACCCGTAGATTCTGGCTACACCTTC. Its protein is CASSLPVDSGYTF.

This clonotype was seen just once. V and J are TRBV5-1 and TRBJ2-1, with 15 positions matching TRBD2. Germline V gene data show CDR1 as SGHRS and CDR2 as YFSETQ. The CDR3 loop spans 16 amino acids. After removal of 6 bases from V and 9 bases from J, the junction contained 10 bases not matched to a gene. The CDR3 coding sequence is TGCGCCAGCACCCGGACTAGCGGGGGGGCCATAGGTGAGCAGTTCTTC. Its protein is CASTRTSGGAIGEQFF.

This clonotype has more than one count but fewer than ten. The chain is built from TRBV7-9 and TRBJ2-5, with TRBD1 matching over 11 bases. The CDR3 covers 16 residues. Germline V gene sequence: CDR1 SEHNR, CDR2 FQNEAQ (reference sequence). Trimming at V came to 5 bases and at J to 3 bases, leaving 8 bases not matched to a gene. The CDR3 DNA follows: TGTGCCAGCAGCATATTGGGACAGGGGGGCGAAGAGACCCAGTACTTC. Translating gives CASSILGQGGEETQYF.

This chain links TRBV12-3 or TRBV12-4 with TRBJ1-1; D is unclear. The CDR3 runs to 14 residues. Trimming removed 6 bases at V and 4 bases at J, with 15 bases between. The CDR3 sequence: CASSQGWGGTEAFF. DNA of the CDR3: TGTGCCAGCAGCCAAGGGTGGGGAGGCACTGAAGCTTTCTTT.

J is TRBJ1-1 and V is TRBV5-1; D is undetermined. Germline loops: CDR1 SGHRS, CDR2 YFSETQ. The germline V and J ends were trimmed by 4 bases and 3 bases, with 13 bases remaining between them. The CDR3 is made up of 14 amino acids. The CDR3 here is CASSPGGRDTEAFF. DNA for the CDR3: TGCGCCAGCAGCCCCGGCGGCCGGGACACTGAAGCTTTCTTT.

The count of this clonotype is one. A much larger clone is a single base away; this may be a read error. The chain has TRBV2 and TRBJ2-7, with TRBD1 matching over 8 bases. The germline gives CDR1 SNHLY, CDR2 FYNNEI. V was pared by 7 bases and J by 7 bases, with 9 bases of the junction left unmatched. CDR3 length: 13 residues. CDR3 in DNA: TGTGCCAGCAACCGCGGACAGGGCAATGAGCAGTACTTC. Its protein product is CASNRGQGNEQYF. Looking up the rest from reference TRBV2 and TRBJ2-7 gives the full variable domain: EPEVTQTPSHQVTQMGQEVILRCVPISNHLYFYWYRQILGQKVEFLVSFYNNEISEKSEIFDDQFSVERPDGSNFTLKIRSTKLEDSAMYFCASNRGQGNEQYFGPGTRLTVT.

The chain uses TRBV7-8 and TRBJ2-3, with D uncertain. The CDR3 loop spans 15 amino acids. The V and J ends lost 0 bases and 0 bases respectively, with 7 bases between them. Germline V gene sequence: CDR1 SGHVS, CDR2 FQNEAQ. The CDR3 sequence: CASSLAGWSTDTQYF. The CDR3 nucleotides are TGTGCCAGCAGCTTAGCAGGGTGGAGCACAGATACGCAGTATTTT.

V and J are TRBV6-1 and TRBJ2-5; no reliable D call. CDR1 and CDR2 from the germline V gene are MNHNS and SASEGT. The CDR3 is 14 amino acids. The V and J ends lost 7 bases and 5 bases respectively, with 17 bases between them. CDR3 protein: CASTRVEPSETQYF. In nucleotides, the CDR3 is TGTGCCAGCACCCGGGTGGAGCCCAGTGAGACCCAGTACTTC.

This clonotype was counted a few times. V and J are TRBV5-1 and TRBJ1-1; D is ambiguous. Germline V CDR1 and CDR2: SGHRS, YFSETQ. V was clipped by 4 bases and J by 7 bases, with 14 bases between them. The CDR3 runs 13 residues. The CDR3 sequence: CASSKDGVSEAFF. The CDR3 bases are TGCGCCAGCAGCAAGGATGGGGTTAGTGAAGCTTTCTTT.

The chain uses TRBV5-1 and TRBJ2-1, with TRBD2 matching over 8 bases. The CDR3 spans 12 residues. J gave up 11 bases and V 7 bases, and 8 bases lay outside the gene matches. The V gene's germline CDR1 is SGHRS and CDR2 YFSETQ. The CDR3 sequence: CASGTRSSKQFF. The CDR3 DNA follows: TGCGCCAGCGGGACTAGGAGCTCCAAGCAGTTCTTC. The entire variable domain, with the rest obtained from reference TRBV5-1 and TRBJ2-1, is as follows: KAGVTQTPRYLIKTRGQQVTLSCSPISGHRSVSWYQQTPGQGLQFLFEYFSETQRNKGNFPGRFSGRQFSNSRSEMNVSTLELGDSALYLCASGTRSSKQFFGPGTRLTVL.

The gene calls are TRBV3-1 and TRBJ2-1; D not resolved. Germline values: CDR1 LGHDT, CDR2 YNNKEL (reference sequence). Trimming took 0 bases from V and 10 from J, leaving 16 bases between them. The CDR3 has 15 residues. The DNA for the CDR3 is TGTGCCAGCAGCCAAGATGGGGTTACGGTGAAGGAGCAGTTCTTC. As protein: CASSQDGVTVKEQFF.

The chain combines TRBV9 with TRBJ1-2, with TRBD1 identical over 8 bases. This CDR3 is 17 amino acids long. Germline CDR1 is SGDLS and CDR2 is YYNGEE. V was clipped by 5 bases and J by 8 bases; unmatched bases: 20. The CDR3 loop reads CASRQTSGDRPTGGYTF. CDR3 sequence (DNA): TGTGCCAGCAGACAAACGTCGGGGGACAGGCCGACGGGGGGCTACACCTTC.

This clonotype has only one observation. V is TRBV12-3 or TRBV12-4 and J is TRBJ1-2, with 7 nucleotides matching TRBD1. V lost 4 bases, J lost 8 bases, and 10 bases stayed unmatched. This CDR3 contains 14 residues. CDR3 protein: CASSSMTGLGGYTF. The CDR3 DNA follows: TGTGCCAGCAGTTCGATGACAGGGCTGGGAGGCTACACCTTC.

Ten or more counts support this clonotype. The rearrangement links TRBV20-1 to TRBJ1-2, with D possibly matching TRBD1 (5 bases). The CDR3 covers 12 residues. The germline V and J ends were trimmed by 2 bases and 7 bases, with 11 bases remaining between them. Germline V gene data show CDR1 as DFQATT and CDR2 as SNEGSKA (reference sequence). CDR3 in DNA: TGCAGTGCTAGACCCGTGGGGGGTGGCTACACCTTC. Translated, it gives CSARPVGGGYTF.

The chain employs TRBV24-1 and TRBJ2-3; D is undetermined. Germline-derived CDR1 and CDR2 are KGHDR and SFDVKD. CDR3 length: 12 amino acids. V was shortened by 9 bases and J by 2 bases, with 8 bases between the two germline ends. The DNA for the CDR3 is TGTGCCACCGCTGGGGACACAGATACGCAGTATTTT. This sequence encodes CATAGDTDTQYF.

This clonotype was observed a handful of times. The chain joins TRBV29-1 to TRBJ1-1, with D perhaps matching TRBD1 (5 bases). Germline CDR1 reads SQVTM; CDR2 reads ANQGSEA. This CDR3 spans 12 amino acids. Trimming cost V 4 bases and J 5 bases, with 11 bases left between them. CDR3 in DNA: TGCAGCGTTGCCTGGGGGGGGACTGAAGCTTTCTTT. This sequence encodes CSVAWGGTEAFF.

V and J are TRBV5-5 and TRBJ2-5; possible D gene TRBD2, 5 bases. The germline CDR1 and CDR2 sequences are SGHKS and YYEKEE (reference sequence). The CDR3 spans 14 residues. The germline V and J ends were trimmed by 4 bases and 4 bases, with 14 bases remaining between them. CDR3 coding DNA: TGTGCCAGCAGCCGCCGGGAAGTTAGAGAGACCCAGTACTTC. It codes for CASSRREVRETQYF.

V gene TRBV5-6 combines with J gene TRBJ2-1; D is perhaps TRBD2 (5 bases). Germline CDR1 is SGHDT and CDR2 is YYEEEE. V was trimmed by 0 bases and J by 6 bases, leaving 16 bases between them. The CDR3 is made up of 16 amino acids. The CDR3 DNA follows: TGTGCCAGCAGCTTGGAAATTGTGGCTAGCTTCAATGAGCAGTTCTTC. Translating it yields CASSLEIVASFNEQFF.

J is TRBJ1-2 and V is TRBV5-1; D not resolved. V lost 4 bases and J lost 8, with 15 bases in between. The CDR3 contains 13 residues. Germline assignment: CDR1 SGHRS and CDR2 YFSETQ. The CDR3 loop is CASSRDNEKGYTF. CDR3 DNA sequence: TGCGCCAGCAGCAGGGATAATGAGAAAGGCTACACCTTC.

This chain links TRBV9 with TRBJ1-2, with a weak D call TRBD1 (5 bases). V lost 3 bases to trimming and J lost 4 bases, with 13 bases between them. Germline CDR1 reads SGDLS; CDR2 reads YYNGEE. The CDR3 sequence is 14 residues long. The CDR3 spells CASSGAGTFYGYTF. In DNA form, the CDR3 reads TGTGCCAGCAGCGGGGCCGGGACGTTCTATGGCTACACCTTC.

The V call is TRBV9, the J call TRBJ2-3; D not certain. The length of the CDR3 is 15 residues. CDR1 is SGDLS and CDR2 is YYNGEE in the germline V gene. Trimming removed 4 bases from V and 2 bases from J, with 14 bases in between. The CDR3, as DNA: TGTGCCAGCAGCCCCCTGCTCGGGTTCACAGATACGCAGTATTTT. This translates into CASSPLLGFTDTQYF.

The CDR3 region has the DNA TGTGCCAGCAGTTTTCAGCGGGGGGGCCTCGAGACCCAGTACTTC. It is translated as CASSFQRGGLETQYF. This rearrangement joins TRBV27 to TRBJ2-5; 10 bases map to TRBD2. V was clipped by 3 bases and J by 5 bases; unmatched bases: 6. CDR3 size: 15 residues. Germline V gene data show CDR1 as MNHEY and CDR2 as SMNVEV (reference sequence).

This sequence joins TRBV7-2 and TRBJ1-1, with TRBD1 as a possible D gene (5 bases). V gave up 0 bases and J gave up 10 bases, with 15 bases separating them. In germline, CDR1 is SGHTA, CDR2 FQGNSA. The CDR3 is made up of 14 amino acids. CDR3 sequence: CASSLAGAKIGAFF. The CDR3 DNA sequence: TGTGCCAGCAGCTTAGCAGGGGCGAAGATTGGAGCTTTCTTT.

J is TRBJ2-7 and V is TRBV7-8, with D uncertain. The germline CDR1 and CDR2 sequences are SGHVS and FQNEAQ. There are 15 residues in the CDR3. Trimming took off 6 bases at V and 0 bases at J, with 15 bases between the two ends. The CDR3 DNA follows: TGTGCCAGCAGACCTGCTGCCGGTATCTCCTACGAGCAGTACTTC. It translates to CASRPAAGISYEQYF.

This CDR3 reads CASSPKGGGSDGELFF. The CDR3 DNA follows: TGCGCCAGCAGCCCAAAAGGGGGAGGCAGCGACGGGGAGCTGTTTTTT. The chain combines TRBV4-3 with TRBJ2-2; D is perhaps TRBD1 or TRBD2 (6 bases each). Germline CDR1 LGHNA, CDR2 YSLEER. Trimming stripped 4 bases from V and 7 bases from J, with 19 bases between. This CDR3 spans 16 amino acids.